These 32 T cell receptor beta chains were all obtained from the same sample, sequenced in a study of blood T cell repertoires in COVID-19. Method: immunoSEQ multiplex PCR; TCRdb's copy keeps in-frame clones and lacks some. Among fewer than 300,000 clones listed, about 91% were seen once. Sequenced material: peripheral blood. The source is a person aged 18 to 35 with COVID-19, enrolled during active disease.

The genes are TRBV24-1 and TRBJ2-2; a weak D match, TRBD1 (6 bases). V was pared by 3 bases and J by 4 bases, with 11 bases between. The CDR3 runs to 15 residues. Germline-derived CDR1 and CDR2 are KGHDR and SFDVKD. CDR3 sequence: CATSDVGHLTGELFF. For the CDR3, the DNA is TGTGCCACCAGTGATGTGGGACATCTCACCGGGGAGCTGTTTTTT.

This rearrangement joins TRBV27 to TRBJ1-5; a weak D match, TRBD1 (6 bases). This CDR3 has 15 residues. Trimming left V 7 bases short and J 1 base short, with 14 bases between. Germline V CDR1 and CDR2: MNHEY, SMNVEV (reference sequence). The CDR3 reads CASNPTGGSNQPQHF. CDR3 DNA sequence: TGTGCCAGCAACCCGACAGGAGGAAGCAATCAGCCCCAGCATTTT.

J is TRBJ2-7 and V is TRBV7-9; D gene ambiguous. Germline-derived CDR1 and CDR2 are SEHNR and FQNEAQ (reference sequence). Between the trimmed V and J ends, which lost 5 bases and 0 bases, there was a span of 20 bases. This CDR3 is 17 amino acids long. CDR3: CASSPSLGITPSYEQYF. The DNA for the CDR3 is TGTGCCAGCAGCCCAAGCCTAGGAATCACGCCCTCCTACGAGCAGTACTTC.

This chain joins TRBV27 and TRBJ2-7, with 9 bases fitting TRBD2. Germline V gene lookup returns CDR1 MNHEY and CDR2 SMNVEV (reference sequence). The CDR3 is 15 residues long. V was pared by 4 bases and J by 0 bases, with 4 bases of the junction left unmatched. The CDR3 coding sequence is TGTGCCAGCAGTTGGAGCGGGAGGAACTCCTACGAGCAGTACTTC. This encodes CASSWSGRNSYEQYF.

This clone was observed a single time. The chain employs TRBV4-1 and TRBJ1-4, with 8 bases fitting TRBD1. J gave up 6 bases and V 4 bases, and 7 bases lay outside the gene matches. Germline values: CDR1 MGHRA, CDR2 YSYEKL. This CDR3 region has 15 residues. CDR3 sequence (DNA): TGCGCCAGCAGCCTAACAGGGGGAGTATATGAAAAACTGTTTTTT. It codes for CASSLTGGVYEKLFF.

The chain carries TRBV19 and TRBJ2-3; 7 nucleotides line up with TRBD1. CDR1 is LNHDA and CDR2 is SQIVND in the germline V gene (reference sequence). The CDR3 is 13 residues long. V trimming: 3 bases; J trimming: 4 bases; junction bases outside the gene matches: 1. The CDR3 bases are TGTGCCAGTAGTATTACAGGGGCAGATACGCAGTATTTT. It yields the protein CASSITGADTQYF.

The chain uses TRBV21-1 and TRBJ1-4; whether TRBD1, the table's D call, matches the DNA was not checked. TRBV21-1 counts as a pseudogene. The CDR3 loop spans 15 amino acids. CDR3 bases: TGTGCCAGCAGCAATCGGACAGCAACTAATGAAAAACTGTTTTTT. Translation gives CASSNRTATNEKLFF.

The chain carries TRBV29-1 and TRBJ2-7; TRBD1 is a possible D gene (6 bases). V dropped 6 bases and J dropped 0 bases, with 12 bases sitting between them. This CDR3 is 13 amino acids long. Looked up from germline, CDR1 is SQVTM and CDR2 is ANQGSEA. The CDR3 sequence is CSVFRDNSYEQYF. CDR3 nucleotides: TGCAGCGTATTCCGGGACAACTCCTACGAGCAGTACTTC.

The chain combines TRBV10-3 with TRBJ2-3; D is uncertain. The germline V gene encodes CDR1 ENHRY and CDR2 SYGVKD. The CDR3 contains 14 residues. The germline V and J ends were trimmed by 9 bases and 0 bases, with 13 bases remaining between them. This CDR3 is CAMGSSDSTDTQYF. CDR3 bases: TGTGCCATGGGCTCGTCAGATAGCACAGATACGCAGTATTTT.

V is TRBV6-6 and J is TRBJ2-2; possible D gene TRBD1, 5 bases. CDR3 length equals 16 residues. Germline-derived CDR1 and CDR2 are MNHNY and SVGAGI (reference sequence). V gave up 7 bases and J gave up 0 bases, with 15 bases separating them. CDR3 DNA: TGTGCCAGCATCAGGGCGTTGTCGTCGAACACCGGGGAGCTGTTTTTT. Amino acid sequence: CASIRALSSNTGELFF.

This clone occurred once. J is TRBJ1-2 and V is TRBV21-1. TRBV21-1 is flagged as a pseudogene. The CDR3 length is 12 residues. CDR3 DNA: TGTGCCAGGGGAGGCAGGGTCGGCGGCTACACCTTC. Its protein is CARGGRVGGYTF.

The CDR3 DNA follows: TGCGCCAGCAGCTTGGACAGGGGGGATGGCGAGCAGTACTTC. Translating gives CASSLDRGDGEQYF. The chain combines TRBV5-1 with TRBJ2-7; 8 bases are shared with TRBD1. CDR1 and CDR2 from the germline V gene are SGHRS and YFSETQ. This CDR3 contains 14 residues. The V and J ends lost 0 bases and 6 bases, in that order; junction bases with no gene match: 5.

The chain employs TRBV6-6 and TRBJ1-5; D not resolved. Germline values: CDR1 MNHNY, CDR2 SVGAGI (reference sequence). CDR3 length: 14 amino acids. V was shortened by 2 bases and J by 4 bases, with 9 bases between the two germline ends. CDR3 amino acids: CASSYVESNQPQHF. The CDR3 nucleotides read TGTGCCAGCAGTTACGTAGAGTCTAATCAGCCCCAGCATTTT.

This clone has just one count. The V gene is TRBV19, the J gene TRBJ2-3; no firm D call. This CDR3 region has 14 residues. Trimming shortened V by 6 bases and J by 6 bases, and 16 bases separated the two germline ends. The germline CDR1 and CDR2 sequences are LNHDA and SQIVND (reference sequence). The CDR3 region is CASSRHPERDTQYF. DNA for the CDR3: TGTGCCAGTAGCAGACACCCCGAAAGGGATACGCAGTATTTT.

The chain employs TRBV4-1 and TRBJ2-2; TRBD2 matches 16 bases. Looked up from germline, CDR1 is MGHRA and CDR2 is YSYEKL. The trim removed 4 bases at V and 5 bases at J, leaving 10 bases unmatched. The CDR3 has 19 amino acids. The CDR3 coding sequence is TGCGCCAGCAGCCCTCTCGGGACTAGCGGGAGGGCCGGAACCGGGGAGCTGTTTTTT. As protein: CASSPLGTSGRAGTGELFF.

The rearrangement links TRBV27 to TRBJ1-5; 9 nucleotides line up with TRBD1. The CDR3 contains 14 residues. V was clipped by 5 bases and J by 5 bases; unmatched bases: 4. Germline CDR1 is MNHEY and CDR2 is SMNVEV (reference sequence). CDR3 DNA: TGTGCCAGCAGTGTTAGACAGGGGGATCAGCCCCAGCATTTT. Translating it yields CASSVRQGDQPQHF.

The rearrangement links TRBV19 to TRBJ2-4; TRBD2 aligns across 9 bases. The junction had 13 bases not matched to a gene; V was cut back by 6 bases and J by 7 bases. Germline V gene lookup returns CDR1 LNHDA and CDR2 SQIVND (reference sequence). This CDR3 region has 16 residues. The CDR3: CASRRGPAGGGNIQYF. In DNA, the CDR3 is TGTGCCAGTAGGAGGGGACCAGCGGGAGGTGGTAACATTCAGTACTTC.

The chain has TRBV7-8 and TRBJ2-1; TRBD2 agrees at 11 bases. Unmatched junction bases numbered 14, after V lost 8 bases and J lost 8 bases. The CDR3 is 16 amino acids. In germline, CDR1 is SGHVS, CDR2 FQNEAQ. This CDR3 reads CASRRLAGGWSDEQFF. In nucleotides, the CDR3 is TGTGCCAGCCGACGCCTAGCGGGAGGATGGTCCGATGAGCAGTTCTTC.

The rearrangement links TRBV18 to TRBJ2-7; D is perhaps TRBD2 (5 bases). The germline V gene has CDR1 KGHSH and CDR2 LQKENI. Trimming pared 1 base from V and 7 bases from J, leaving 8 bases between. The CDR3 spans 12 residues. CDR3 coding DNA: TGTGCCAGCTCACCACGCTCGGGAGAGCAGTACTTC. Translated, it gives CASSPRSGEQYF.

The genes are TRBV19 and TRBJ2-3; TRBD2 agrees at 9 bases. V lost 3 bases, J lost 4 bases, and 11 bases stayed unmatched. Germline V gives CDR1 LNHDA, CDR2 SQIVND (reference sequence). The CDR3 runs to 17 residues. The CDR3 is CASSIGAAGGPADTQYF. Written as DNA, the CDR3 is TGTGCCAGTAGTATTGGGGCCGCGGGAGGGCCTGCAGATACGCAGTATTTT.

The genes are TRBV24-1 and TRBJ2-1; TRBD2 is a possible D gene (6 bases). There are 14 residues in the CDR3. Germline V gene sequence: CDR1 KGHDR, CDR2 SFDVKD. V was cut by 5 bases and J by 4 bases, with 11 bases left in between. The CDR3 loop is CATSGPSVYNEQFF. CDR3 coding DNA: TGTGCCACCAGTGGCCCTAGCGTTTACAATGAGCAGTTCTTC.

V gene TRBV7-3 combines with J gene TRBJ1-2; 7 bases are a match to TRBD1. The CDR3 has 16 residues. V was clipped by 4 bases and J by 6 bases; unmatched bases: 14. Germline CDR1 and CDR2: SGHTA and FQGTGA. CDR3 coding DNA: TGTGCCAGCAGCTACTATTCATCCGGGACAGAGGATGGCTACACCTTC. Translating it yields CASSYYSSGTEDGYTF.

The chain joins TRBV28 to TRBJ1-4, with TRBD1 matching over 9 bases. CDR3 length: 16 residues. Germline CDR1 is MDHEN and CDR2 is SYDVKM. V lost 6 bases to trimming and J lost 2 bases; unmatched junction nucleotides: 7. The CDR3 reads CASSVPGQGTNEKLFF. The DNA for the CDR3 is TGTGCCAGCAGCGTCCCGGGACAGGGTACTAATGAAAAACTGTTTTTT.

The chain couples TRBV5-3 to TRBJ2-5; 12 nucleotides agree with TRBD2. TRBV5-3 is recorded as an ORF, its role being uncertain. The CDR3 loop spans 17 amino acids. The trim removed 4 bases at V and 2 bases at J, leaving 9 bases unmatched. The CDR3 bases are TGTGCCAGAAGCACAAGGGGACTAGCGGGCGCGCAAGAGACCCAGTACTTC. This encodes CARSTRGLAGAQETQYF.

This clone was seen once. J is TRBJ2-2 and V is TRBV19; TRBD1 matches at 7 bases. V lost 5 bases, J lost 2 bases, and 14 bases stayed unmatched. Germline V gives CDR1 LNHDA, CDR2 SQIVND (reference sequence). This CDR3 region has 18 residues. The CDR3 DNA sequence: TGTGCCAGTAGTTCATCAGATTACAGGGGAATTAACACCGGGGAGCTGTTTTTT. This sequence encodes CASSSSDYRGINTGELFF. The full variable domain, completed using reference TRBV19 and TRBJ2-2, is DGGITQSPKYLFRKEGQNVTLSCEQNLNHDAMYWYRQDPGQGLRLIYYSQIVNDFQKGDIAEGYSVSREKKESFPLTVTSAQKNPTAFYLCASSSSDYRGINTGELFFGEGSRLTVL.

CDR3 in amino acids: CASSESPGATNEKLFF. The DNA of the CDR3 is TGTGCCAGCAGTGAATCGCCAGGGGCAACTAATGAAAAACTGTTTTTT. The chain combines TRBV6-1 with TRBJ1-4; D is possibly TRBD1 (6 bases). Germline CDR1 MNHNS, CDR2 SASEGT. The CDR3 covers 16 residues. Trimming took 2 bases from V and 0 from J, leaving 10 bases between them.

The J gene is TRBJ2-3, the V gene TRBV4-1; a weak D match, TRBD1 (5 bases). The germline gives CDR1 MGHRA, CDR2 YSYEKL. The CDR3 consists of 15 residues. The V end lost 3 bases, the J end lost 4 bases, and 14 bases lay between the germline ends. Written as DNA, the CDR3 is TGCGCCAGCAGCCAGCAGGGTACCGAGGCAGATACGCAGTATTTT. It yields the protein CASSQQGTEADTQYF.

The rearrangement links TRBV24-1 to TRBJ2-3; weak D call: TRBD2 (6 bases). The germline V and J ends were trimmed by 3 bases and 1 base, with 16 bases remaining between them. The CDR3 length is 17 residues. Looked up from germline, CDR1 is KGHDR and CDR2 is SFDVKD. CDR3 coding DNA: TGTGCCACCAGTGATCACGGGCGGGATCCGCGCACAGATACGCAGTATTTT. Protein: CATSDHGRDPRTDTQYF.

This chain uses TRBV28 with TRBJ2-7; tentative D call: TRBD1 (6 bases). The ends were cut back, 3 bases at V and 2 bases at J, with 8 bases in the middle. Germline assignment: CDR1 MDHEN and CDR2 SYDVKM. The CDR3 runs 13 residues. The CDR3, as DNA: TGTGCCAGCAGTTTTCAGGGGACCTACGAGCAGTACTTC. It is translated as CASSFQGTYEQYF.

The V call is TRBV2, the J call TRBJ1-4; D unclear. This CDR3 has 14 residues. In germline, CDR1 is SNHLY, CDR2 FYNNEI. Trimming took off 7 bases at V and 0 bases at J, with 9 bases between the two ends. The CDR3 loop reads CASTQIATNEKLFF. DNA of the CDR3: TGTGCCAGCACGCAGATCGCAACTAATGAAAAACTGTTTTTT.

The chain links TRBV10-3 to TRBJ1-6, with D possibly matching TRBD1 (6 bases). Between the trimmed V and J ends, which lost 7 bases and 9 bases, there was a span of 13 bases. In germline, CDR1 is ENHRY, CDR2 SYGVKD. The CDR3 is 13 amino acids. The CDR3 loop is CAITINRVSPLHF. CDR3 nucleotide sequence: TGTGCCATCACTATCAACAGGGTTTCACCCCTCCACTTT.

The chain uses TRBV7-2 and TRBJ2-7; 7 bases are a match to TRBD1. CDR1 is SGHTA and CDR2 is FQGNSA in the germline V gene. V gave up 4 bases and J gave up 3 bases; unmatched junction bases: 9. The CDR3 is 15 amino acids. The CDR3 sequence: CASSSAGTADYEQYF. CDR3 bases: TGTGCCAGCAGCTCGGCCGGGACAGCAGACTACGAGCAGTACTTC.